One sample yielded the 25 T cell receptor beta chains listed below, sequenced in a study of control samples from healthy donors and cancer patients (dated by TCRdb to about 2020). The library was made by the immunoSEQ multiplex PCR assay. TCRdb took over this immuneACCESS table, retaining in-frame rearrangements with V and J assigned. Such tables are incomplete; in checked studies, under half of the missing clones stem from an unresolved V gene, and the remainder is unexplained. In this sample the table shows approximately 220,000 clones, about 95% of which occur a single time. 1.5% of the sample goes to the ten largest clones. Specimen: blood. The receptor set was obtained from a man in his fifties in good health.

Turning to this clone: One end of the junction fails to match germline, which may point to a read error. The chain joins TRBV9 to TRBJ1-5; TRBD1 is a possible D gene (6 bases). Per the germline V gene, CDR1 is SGDLS and CDR2 is YYNGEE. The CDR3 extends over 11 amino acids. CDR3 nucleotide sequence: TGTGCCAGACAGGGCACTCAGCCCCGGCATTTT. Translated, it gives CARQGTQPRHF. The complete variable domain, with remaining parts taken from reference TRBV9 and TRBJ1-5, reads DSGVTQTPKHLITATGQRVTLRCSPRSGDLSVYWYQQSLDQGLQFLIQYYNGEERAKGNILERFSAQQFPDLHSELNLSSLELGDSALYFCARQGTQPRHFGDGTRLSIL.

The gene calls are TRBV28 and TRBJ1-3, with TRBD1 matching over 7 bases. The CDR3 spans 18 residues. Germline trimming cut 6 bases from V and 4 bases from J; bases unmatched to any gene: 18. In germline, CDR1 is MDHEN, CDR2 SYDVKM. CDR3 coding DNA: TGTGCCAGCAGGGGGAGCAGAGGACAGGACTTTTCGGGAAACACCATATATTTT. Protein sequence: CASRGSRGQDFSGNTIYF.

The V and J genes are TRBV9 and TRBJ1-3; D call uncertain. In germline, CDR1 is SGDLS, CDR2 YYNGEE. V was clipped by 4 bases and J by 4 bases, with 9 bases between them. This CDR3 comprises 13 residues. The CDR3 spells CASSPATGNTIYF. The DNA for the CDR3 is TGTGCCAGCAGCCCAGCAACGGGAAACACCATATATTTT.

The genes are TRBV7-2 and TRBJ2-1; no definite D call. The CDR3 sequence is 16 residues long. Germline V lookup: CDR1 SGHTA, CDR2 FQGNSA. Trimming left V 8 bases short and J 2 bases short, with 19 bases between. CDR3 region: CASLGFASGAYNEQFF. Here the CDR3 DNA reads TGTGCCAGCTTAGGGTTTGCCTCCGGCGCCTACAATGAGCAGTTCTTC.

The CDR3 nucleotides are TGTGCCAGCAGCCCTAACAGGGGATGGACTGAAGCTTTCTTT. Translated, it gives CASSPNRGWTEAFF. The rearrangement joins TRBV11-3 to TRBJ1-1; 7 positions match TRBD1. This CDR3 region has 14 residues. In germline, CDR1 is SGHNT, CDR2 YENEEA. With 5 bases clipped from V and 5 bases from J, the junction kept 8 bases outside the gene matches.

The rearrangement links TRBV20-1 to TRBJ1-1, with a tentative D call TRBD1 (6 bases). The CDR3 covers 10 residues. V dropped 5 bases and J dropped 7 bases, with 8 bases sitting between them. Germline values: CDR1 DFQATT, CDR2 SNEGSKA (reference sequence). The CDR3: CSALDSEAFF. DNA of the CDR3: TGCAGTGCTCTGGACAGTGAAGCTTTCTTT.

The rearrangement uses TRBV10-1 and TRBJ2-2; the D call may be TRBD1 or TRBD2 (6 bases each). CDR1 and CDR2 (germline): WNHNN, SYGVQD (reference sequence). This CDR3 contains 16 residues. V lost 3 bases to trimming and J lost 0 bases, with 11 bases between them. The CDR3 loop reads CASSDTGAPNTGELFF. In DNA, the CDR3 is TGCGCCAGCAGTGACACGGGGGCCCCGAACACCGGGGAGCTGTTTTTT.

This clone was seen a few times. V and J are TRBV9 and TRBJ1-6; D unclear. The V gene's germline CDR1 is SGDLS and CDR2 YYNGEE. This CDR3 is built from 16 residues. V lost 0 bases to trimming and J lost 0 bases, with 7 bases between them. The CDR3 here is CASSVGPSSYNSPLHF. CDR3 nucleotides: TGTGCCAGCAGCGTAGGACCTAGCTCCTATAATTCACCCCTCCACTTT.

The chain employs TRBV6-4 and TRBJ1-5; D gene ambiguous. Germline-derived CDR1 and CDR2 are MRHNA and SNTAGT. The V end lost 4 bases, the J end lost 0 bases, and 7 bases lay between the germline ends. This CDR3 has 14 residues. Here the CDR3 reads CASSAEYSNQPQHF. DNA of the CDR3: TGTGCCAGCAGTGCCGAGTATAGCAATCAGCCCCAGCATTTT.

This CDR3 is CASSLGGAGSYEQYF. In DNA, the CDR3 is TGTGCCAGCAGTTTAGGGGGGGCGGGCTCCTACGAGCAGTACTTC. V gene TRBV28 combines with J gene TRBJ2-7; D might be TRBD2 (7 bases). The V end was cut by 2 bases, the J end by 0 bases, with 11 bases between. Germline-derived CDR1 and CDR2 are MDHEN and SYDVKM. The CDR3 has 15 amino acids.

The chain carries TRBV5-1 and TRBJ2-2, with 9 bases aligning to TRBD2. With 6 bases clipped from V and 3 bases from J, the junction kept 9 bases outside the gene matches. Germline V gene data show CDR1 as SGHRS and CDR2 as YFSETQ. CDR3 length: 16 residues. The CDR3 loop is CASTTLAGADTGELFF. CDR3 nucleotide sequence: TGCGCCAGCACGACCTTAGCGGGGGCCGACACCGGGGAGCTGTTTTTT.

The V gene is TRBV19, the J gene TRBJ2-2; 10 nucleotides line up with TRBD2. The CDR3 length is 14 residues. After removal of 7 bases from V and 7 bases from J, the junction contained 6 bases not matched to a gene. CDR1 and CDR2 (germline): LNHDA, SQIVND (reference sequence). The chain's CDR3 is CASTELAGIGELFF. The CDR3, as DNA: TGTGCCAGTACCGAACTAGCGGGGATCGGGGAGCTGTTTTTT.

The CDR3 region has the DNA TGTGCCAGCAGCGTAGGAGCACTACCCACTGAAGCTTTCTTT. This translates into CASSVGALPTEAFF. The gene calls are TRBV9 and TRBJ1-1; D ambiguous. Trimming stripped 0 bases from V and 4 bases from J, with 10 bases between. In germline, CDR1 is SGDLS, CDR2 YYNGEE. The CDR3 sequence is 14 residues long.

This rearrangement joins TRBV30 to TRBJ2-2; D is possibly TRBD1 or TRBD2 (5 bases each). Germline V gene sequence: CDR1 GTSNPN, CDR2 SVGIG (reference sequence). The CDR3 has 14 amino acids. Here the CDR3 reads CASQGDGNTGELFF. CDR3 DNA sequence: TGTGCAAGTCAAGGGGACGGCAACACCGGGGAGCTGTTTTTT.

Only one count was recorded for this clone. The rearrangement links TRBV19 to TRBJ1-2; no reliable D call. This CDR3 region has 15 residues. The germline V gene encodes CDR1 LNHDA and CDR2 SQIVND (reference sequence). V was trimmed by 0 bases and J by 8 bases, leaving 16 bases between them. CDR3 sequence (DNA): TGTGCCAGTAGTATAGATGAACGGGGTACGTCGGGCTACACCTTC. This codes for CASSIDERGTSGYTF.

The chain links TRBV5-1 to TRBJ2-7; 8 bases agree with TRBD1. This CDR3 comprises 15 residues. Germline CDR1 SGHRS, CDR2 YFSETQ. V was clipped by 0 bases and J by 4 bases; unmatched bases: 6. CDR3 sequence reads: CASSLAAGGAYEQYF. The CDR3 DNA is TGCGCCAGCAGCTTGGCTGCAGGGGGCGCGTACGAGCAGTACTTC.

In its sample, this clone was seen once. V and J are TRBV27 and TRBJ2-5; either TRBD1 or TRBD2 may fit D (5 bases each). V lost 3 bases and J lost 5, with 7 bases in between. This CDR3 region has 12 residues. Germline V CDR1 and CDR2: MNHEY, SMNVEV (reference sequence). The CDR3 loop is CASSFEGETQYF. CDR3 nucleotide sequence: TGTGCCAGCAGTTTTGAGGGGGAGACCCAGTACTTC.

V gene TRBV9 combines with J gene TRBJ2-1; D remains ambiguous. The V end was cut by 3 bases, the J end by 9 bases, with 10 bases between. Looked up from germline, CDR1 is SGDLS and CDR2 is YYNGEE. This CDR3 is 12 amino acids long. The CDR3 here is CASSALVGEQFF. The CDR3 nucleotides read TGTGCCAGCAGCGCCCTAGTGGGTGAGCAGTTCTTC.

CDR3 sequence (DNA): TGTGCCAGCAGCTCGGGTGGGGGCAATCAGCCCCAGCATTTT. This translates into CASSSGGGNQPQHF. The genes are TRBV2 and TRBJ1-5; D not resolved. V lost 6 bases to trimming and J lost 2 bases, with 11 bases between them. Germline lookup yields CDR1 SNHLY and CDR2 FYNNEI. The CDR3 totals 14 residues.

The chain employs TRBV7-8 and TRBJ2-1; 13 positions match TRBD2. This CDR3 region has 17 residues. Germline trimming cut 4 bases from V and 1 base from J; bases unmatched to any gene: 4. Germline V CDR1 and CDR2: SGHVS, FQNEAQ. The CDR3 is CASSSRTSGGSYNEQFF. DNA for the CDR3: TGTGCCAGCAGCTCGCGGACTAGCGGGGGATCCTACAATGAGCAGTTCTTC. Supplemented by reference TRBV7-8 and TRBJ2-1, the full variable domain reads GAGVSQSPRYKVAKRGQDVALRCDPISGHVSLFWYQQALGQGPEFLTYFQNEAQLDKSGLPSDRFFAERPEGSVSTLKIQRTQQEDSAVYLCASSSRTSGGSYNEQFFGPGTRLTVL.

The V gene is TRBV5-1, the J gene TRBJ2-3, with a tentative D call TRBD2 (5 bases). The CDR3 length is 16 residues. The V gene's germline CDR1 is SGHRS and CDR2 YFSETQ. The germline V and J ends were trimmed by 1 base and 7 bases, with 19 bases remaining between them. The CDR3 region has the DNA TGCGCCAGCAGCTTGTCGAGCCCATCGGAGGCCTATACGCAGTATTTT. Translation: CASSLSSPSEAYTQYF.

V gene TRBV5-1 combines with J gene TRBJ1-6; D is unresolved. This CDR3 spans 16 amino acids. Germline V gene data show CDR1 as SGHRS and CDR2 as YFSETQ. The V end was cut by 0 bases, the J end by 9 bases, with 16 bases between. The CDR3 spells CASSLGGGEGISPLHF. Written as DNA, the CDR3 is TGCGCCAGCAGCTTGGGAGGCGGGGAAGGGATTTCACCCCTCCACTTT.

J is TRBJ2-7 and V is TRBV15; 9 bases align to TRBD1. The CDR3 extends over 14 amino acids. V dropped 1 base and J dropped 5; count of bases not matched to a gene: 3. In germline, CDR1 is LNHNV, CDR2 YYDKDF (reference sequence). CDR3 DNA sequence: TGTGCCACCAGCAGAGGGACAGGGGATAACGAGCAGTACGTC. It encodes CATSRGTGDNEQYV.

This rearrangement joins TRBV5-1 to TRBJ2-3; D not certain. V lost 4 bases to trimming and J lost 2 bases, with 14 bases between them. The CDR3 is 15 residues long. Germline V lookup: CDR1 SGHRS, CDR2 YFSETQ. The CDR3 loop is CASSEAGPYTDTQYF. The CDR3 DNA is TGCGCCAGCAGCGAAGCCGGGCCCTACACAGATACGCAGTATTTT.

The rearrangement joins TRBV3-1 (or the pseudogene TRBV3-2) to TRBJ2-1; D is unclear. V gave up 0 bases and J gave up 7 bases, with 10 bases separating them. Germline V lookup: CDR1 LGHDT, CDR2 YNNKEL (reference sequence). This CDR3 spans 14 amino acids. The CDR3 protein is CASSQDRAANEQFF. The CDR3 DNA reads TGTGCCAGCAGCCAAGATAGGGCAGCGAATGAGCAGTTCTTC.